This T cell receptor beta chain was captured by sequencing in a study of Ad26.COV2.S vaccination and SARS-CoV-2 variants. This CDR3 contains 13 residues. Germline trimming cut 6 bases from V and 5 bases from J; bases unmatched to any gene: 6. From germline, CDR1 is SQVTM and CDR2 ANQGSEA. Clones were sequenced by immunoSEQ multiplex PCR, and TCRdb holds only the in-frame ones, with some missing. The table lists more than 400,000 clones, roughly 88% of them singletons. Described treatment: about 20 received Ad26.COV2.S at low or high dose, single or two shots; about five received placebo; per-sample allocation not given. The samples were gathered on day 63 after the first injection of vaccine or placebo.

The rearrangement uses TRBV29-1 and TRBJ2-3, with 9 bases matching TRBD1. The TCR originated in a person aged 18-60 years who received the Ad26.COV2.S COVID-19 vaccine or a placebo. The sample here was peripheral blood, taken in a trial of Ad26.COV2.S vaccine versus placebo. The CDR3, as DNA: TGCAGCGTCGGACAGGGGTTTGGAGATACGCAGTATTTT. Residues: CSVGQGFGDTQYF.